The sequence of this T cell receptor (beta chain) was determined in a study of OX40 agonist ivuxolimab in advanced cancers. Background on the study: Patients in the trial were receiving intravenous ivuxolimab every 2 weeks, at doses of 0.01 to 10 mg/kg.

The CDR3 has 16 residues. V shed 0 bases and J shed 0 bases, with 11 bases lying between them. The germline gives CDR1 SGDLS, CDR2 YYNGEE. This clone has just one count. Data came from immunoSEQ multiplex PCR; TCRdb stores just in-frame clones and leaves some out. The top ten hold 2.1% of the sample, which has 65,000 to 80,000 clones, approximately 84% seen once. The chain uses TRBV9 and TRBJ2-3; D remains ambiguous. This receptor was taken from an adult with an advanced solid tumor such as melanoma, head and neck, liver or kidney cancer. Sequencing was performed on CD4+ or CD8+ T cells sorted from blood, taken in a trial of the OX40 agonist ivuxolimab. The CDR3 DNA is TGTGCCAGCAGCGTAGGTTCCTCTAGTAGCACAGATACGCAGTATTTT. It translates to CASSVGSSSSTDTQYF.